These 27 T cell receptor beta chains were sequenced from one sample in a study of cytomegalovirus exposure and HLA in healthy donors (dated by TCRdb to the late 2010s). The library was built by means of the immunoSEQ multiplex PCR assay. The multiplex PCR relied on a mix of 60 forward primers for TCR Vbeta segments and 13 reverse primers for TCR Jbeta segments. The source is immuneACCESS, and TCRdb retained only in-frame sequences with V and J called. Part of the clones is not carried over; for the studies checked, unresolved V genes explain less than half of this, and the remainder is unexplained. The sample table lists about 72,000 clones, over 50% of them with a count of one. About 22% of the sample comes from the top ten. The sequencing sample was made of PBMCs. The receptors stem from a man between 35 and 55 years old in good health and CMV-seropositive.

This clone was detected only a few times. The V gene is TRBV6-5, the J gene TRBJ1-5, with D unresolved. The germline V and J ends were trimmed by 5 bases and 7 bases, with 12 bases remaining between them. The CDR3 is 13 residues long. Germline-derived CDR1 and CDR2 are MNHEY and SVGAGI. The CDR3 sequence: CASSQYREQPQHF. In DNA, the CDR3 is TGTGCCAGCAGTCAGTACCGGGAACAGCCCCAGCATTTT.

J is TRBJ2-7 and V is TRBV7-9; D unresolved. V gave up 1 base and J gave up 6 bases, with 7 bases separating them. CDR1 SEHNR and CDR2 FQNEAQ come from the germline V gene (reference sequence). The CDR3 has 12 amino acids. The CDR3 nucleotides read TGTGCCAGCAGCTTAGTGCGGAGCGAGCAGTACTTC. Residues: CASSLVRSEQYF. Full variable domain (outside the CDR3, taken from reference TRBV7-9 and TRBJ2-7): DTGVSQNPRHKITKRGQNVTFRCDPISEHNRLYWYRQTLGQGPEFLTYFQNEAQLEKSRLLSDRFSAERPKGSFSTLEIQRTEQGDSAMYLCASSLVRSEQYFGPGTRLTVT.

The chain employs TRBV6-5 and TRBJ1-1; TRBD1 matches 8 bases. Germline V CDR1 and CDR2: MNHEY, SVGAGI. The ends lost 5 bases at V and 8 bases at J; junction bases unmatched: 4. This CDR3 is 12 amino acids long. The CDR3 DNA reads as TGTGCCAGCAGTACAACAGGGGGAGAAGCTTTCTTT. Residues: CASSTTGGEAFF.

The chain has TRBV7-2 and TRBJ1-1; D remains ambiguous. Trimming took 4 bases from V and 6 from J, leaving 12 bases between them. This CDR3 has 13 amino acids. Germline values: CDR1 SGHTA, CDR2 FQGNSA. CDR3 DNA sequence: TGTGCCAGCAGCTCCGCGGGAATCCCTGAAGCTTTCTTT. This gives the protein CASSSAGIPEAFF.

This clone has only a few counts. The DNA of the CDR3 is TGTGCCAGCAGGGGAATTCGGACAGGGTATGGCTACACCTTC. As protein: CASRGIRTGYGYTF. The rearrangement uses TRBV2 and TRBJ1-2; the match to TRBD1 covers 8 bases. The V gene's germline CDR1 is SNHLY and CDR2 FYNNEI. The CDR3 length is 14 residues. J was trimmed by 5 bases and V by 6 bases; bases with no gene match: 8.

The chain uses TRBV7-3 and TRBJ2-3; 11 bases are shared with TRBD2. CDR1 is SGHTA and CDR2 is FQGTGA in the germline V gene. J gave up 3 bases and V 3 bases, and 2 bases lay outside the gene matches. The CDR3 has 15 residues. The CDR3 spells CASSFRLAGTDTQYF. Here the CDR3 DNA reads TGTGCCAGCAGCTTCAGACTAGCGGGGACAGATACGCAGTATTTT.

This chain links TRBV7-2 with TRBJ1-6; D unclear. V lost 1 base to trimming and J lost 13 bases, with 11 bases between them. Germline assignment: CDR1 SGHTA and CDR2 FQGNSA. CDR3 length: 13 amino acids. The CDR3: CASSLDSPDPLHF. CDR3 bases: TGTGCCAGCAGCTTAGATTCGCCAGATCCCCTCCACTTT.

The chain carries TRBV9 and TRBJ1-2, with 9 bases that match TRBD1. The CDR3 contains 14 residues. Per the germline V gene, CDR1 is SGDLS and CDR2 is YYNGEE. The V segment lost 4 bases and the J segment 4 bases; nucleotides outside the gene matches: 5. CDR3 in DNA: TGTGCCAGCAGCCAAGGACAGGGGCGCTATGGCTACACCTTC. Residues: CASSQGQGRYGYTF.

This clone appeared a few times. The chain links TRBV11-2 to TRBJ2-7; 11 bases fit TRBD2. V shed 5 bases and J 0 bases; nucleotides not matched to a gene: 9. CDR3 length: 17 residues. Germline loops: CDR1 SGHAT, CDR2 FQNNGV. The CDR3 loop reads CASSPLATSGVSYEQYF. CDR3 sequence (DNA): TGTGCCAGCAGCCCCCTTGCGACTAGCGGGGTCTCCTACGAGCAGTACTTC.

The gene calls are TRBV4-2 and TRBJ2-3; 10 positions match TRBD2. After removal of 0 bases from V and 2 bases from J, the junction contained 5 bases not matched to a gene. The CDR3 contains 17 residues. Germline values: CDR1 LGHNA, CDR2 YNFKEQ. In DNA form, the CDR3 reads TGTGCCAGCAGCCAAGAGCAGCGGGGGGGCCTCACAGATACGCAGTATTTT. Amino acid sequence: CASSQEQRGGLTDTQYF.

The chain is built from TRBV5-8 and TRBJ2-7; D may be TRBD1 (5 bases). Germline CDR1 and CDR2: SGHTS and YDEGEE. The CDR3 runs to 15 residues. The ends were cut back, 1 base at V and 2 bases at J, with 13 bases in the middle. CDR3 bases: TGTGCCAGCAGCTTGAAGGCAGGGTTAACCTACGAGCAGTACTTC. The encoded protein is CASSLKAGLTYEQYF.

The V and J genes are TRBV13 and TRBJ1-1; the D is unclear. Germline V lookup: CDR1 PRHDT, CDR2 FYEKMQ (reference sequence). This CDR3 has 13 amino acids. V lost 4 bases to trimming and J lost 5 bases, with 11 bases between them. As DNA, the CDR3 is TGTGCCAGCAGCTCTTTCCCTCCGACTGAAGCTTTCTTT. Protein: CASSSFPPTEAFF.

The rearrangement joins TRBV5-1 to TRBJ1-3; D may be TRBD1 (5 bases). The CDR3 totals 15 residues. CDR1 and CDR2 (germline): SGHRS, YFSETQ. Deletions cut 5 bases from V and 1 base from J, with 13 bases between. In nucleotides, the CDR3 is TGCGCCAGCAGAGGCGGGGACGGATCTGGAAACACCATATATTTT. It encodes CASRGGDGSGNTIYF.

V is TRBV7-2 and J is TRBJ1-4; TRBD1 aligns across 8 bases. V lost 4 bases to trimming and J lost 8 bases; unmatched junction nucleotides: 6. Germline V lookup: CDR1 SGHTA, CDR2 FQGNSA. The CDR3 sequence is 14 residues long. The CDR3 sequence: CASSSRGLWEKLFF. The CDR3 DNA reads TGTGCCAGCAGCTCCAGGGGGCTTTGGGAAAAACTGTTTTTT.

The chain couples TRBV7-8 to TRBJ2-7, with D unresolved. The V and J ends lost 1 base and 9 bases respectively, with 13 bases between them. The CDR3 runs to 13 residues. Germline V gene lookup returns CDR1 SGHVS and CDR2 FQNEAQ. CDR3 region: CASSLGLSSGQYF. CDR3 sequence (DNA): TGTGCCAGCAGCTTAGGCCTATCGTCCGGGCAGTACTTC.

The chain couples TRBV7-2 to TRBJ2-7; a weak D match, TRBD2 (5 bases). Germline values: CDR1 SGHTA, CDR2 FQGNSA. The CDR3 is 12 amino acids. V lost 5 bases to trimming and J lost 4 bases, with 9 bases between them. CDR3 residues: CASSRTGYEQYF. The CDR3 bases are TGTGCCAGCAGCAGGACGGGGTACGAGCAGTACTTC.

This clone has only a few counts. This chain joins TRBV15 and TRBJ2-5, with 7 bases matching TRBD1. Germline V gene lookup returns CDR1 LNHNV and CDR2 YYDKDF (reference sequence). Trimming took 1 base from V and 3 from J; bases not matched to a gene: 2. The CDR3 contains 14 residues. Here the CDR3 reads CATSRAGTEETQYF. The CDR3 bases are TGTGCCACCAGCAGAGCCGGGACAGAAGAGACCCAGTACTTC. The whole variable domain, remainder taken from reference TRBV15 and TRBJ2-5, is DAMVIQNPRYQVTQFGKPVTLSCSQTLNHNVMYWYQQKSSQAPKLLFHYYDKDFNNEADTPDNFQSRRPNTSFCFLDIRSPGLGDTAMYLCATSRAGTEETQYFGPGTRLLVL.

The rearrangement links TRBV7-9 to TRBJ1-2; possibly TRBD1 for D (5 bases). Trimming left V 4 bases short and J 4 bases short, with 16 bases between. CDR1 and CDR2 from the germline V gene are SEHNR and FQNEAQ (reference sequence). This CDR3 region has 15 residues. The CDR3 nucleotides are TGTGCCAGCAGCTCCTTAGGGGCCTCCATCTATGGCTACACCTTC. Translating gives CASSSLGASIYGYTF. Combining the CDR3 with reference TRBV7-9 and TRBJ1-2 gives the whole variable domain DTGVSQNPRHKITKRGQNVTFRCDPISEHNRLYWYRQTLGQGPEFLTYFQNEAQLEKSRLLSDRFSAERPKGSFSTLEIQRTEQGDSAMYLCASSSLGASIYGYTFGSGTRLTVV.

The rearrangement uses TRBV18 and TRBJ2-3; TRBD2 agrees at 13 bases. Germline CDR1 and CDR2: KGHSH and LQKENI. The CDR3 covers 15 residues. V trimming: 5 bases; J trimming: 4 bases; junction bases outside the gene matches: 3. CDR3 in amino acids: CASSTGLAGSDTQYF. The CDR3 DNA follows: TGTGCCAGCTCAACGGGACTAGCGGGGTCAGATACGCAGTATTTT. The entire variable domain, with the rest obtained from reference TRBV18 and TRBJ2-3, is as follows: NAGVMQNPRHLVRRRGQEARLRCSPMKGHSHVYWYRQLPEEGLKFMVYLQKENIIDESGMPKERFSAEFPKEGPSILRIQQVVRGDSAAYFCASSTGLAGSDTQYFGPGTRLTVL.

V usage is TRBV5-1 and J usage is TRBJ1-6; D is uncertain. Per the germline V gene, CDR1 is SGHRS and CDR2 is YFSETQ. CDR3 size: 12 residues. V shed 5 bases and J shed 6 bases, with 6 bases lying between them. The CDR3 protein is CASRETNSPLHF. For the CDR3, the DNA is TGCGCCAGCAGGGAGACTAATTCACCCCTCCACTTT.

This clone was counted a single time. V usage is TRBV2 and J usage is TRBJ1-6; TRBD1 aligns across 7 bases. Losses at the gene ends were 5 bases for V and 10 bases for J; bases not matched to a gene: 5. CDR3 length: 13 amino acids. The V gene's germline CDR1 is SNHLY and CDR2 FYNNEI. CDR3 in DNA: TGTGCCAGCAGTCAAACAGGGGAGTCACCCCTCCACTTT. Amino acid sequence: CASSQTGESPLHF.

This clone was counted a few times. The CDR3 loop reads CASSLDGQSYEQYF. CDR3 nucleotides: TGTGCCAGCAGCTTAGATGGGCAGAGCTACGAGCAGTACTTC. The rearrangement joins TRBV11-3 to TRBJ2-7, with D unclear. Between the trimmed V and J ends, which lost 0 bases and 3 bases, there was a span of 9 bases. The CDR3 has 14 residues. Germline CDR1 SGHNT, CDR2 YENEEA.

The chain links TRBV7-9 to TRBJ1-6; 7 nucleotides agree with TRBD1. Germline V gene sequence: CDR1 SEHNR, CDR2 FQNEAQ (reference sequence). The junction had 4 bases not matched to a gene; V was cut back by 6 bases and J by 8 bases. The CDR3 loop spans 13 amino acids. The CDR3 loop reads CASRQGDHSPLHF. In nucleotides, the CDR3 is TGTGCCAGCAGGCAGGGGGATCATTCACCCCTCCACTTT.

The rearrangement joins TRBV6-5 to TRBJ2-1, with TRBD1 identical over 12 bases. The CDR3 consists of 16 residues. The ends lost 1 base at V and 9 bases at J; junction bases unmatched: 7. CDR1 MNHEY and CDR2 SVGAGI come from the germline V gene. CDR3 sequence: CASSYFFGTGGAEQFF. CDR3 bases: TGTGCCAGCAGTTACTTTTTTGGGACAGGGGGCGCTGAGCAGTTCTTC.

V is TRBV19 and J is TRBJ1-5; D not resolved. V lost 7 bases and J lost 3, with 13 bases in between. The V gene's germline CDR1 is LNHDA and CDR2 SQIVND (reference sequence). The length of the CDR3 is 14 residues. Written as DNA, the CDR3 is TGTGCCAGTAATTATGGAGGTTACAATCAGCCCCAGCATTTT. It specifies CASNYGGYNQPQHF. Together with reference TRBV19 and TRBJ1-5, the CDR3 gives the full variable domain: DGGITQSPKYLFRKEGQNVTLSCEQNLNHDAMYWYRQDPGQGLRLIYYSQIVNDFQKGDIAEGYSVSREKKESFPLTVTSAQKNPTAFYLCASNYGGYNQPQHFGDGTRLSIL.

This rearrangement joins TRBV30 to TRBJ2-1; 8 bases line up with TRBD2. J was trimmed by 6 bases and V by 5 bases; bases with no gene match: 6. This CDR3 is built from 13 residues. Germline CDR1 reads GTSNPN; CDR2 reads SVGIG (reference sequence). This CDR3 is CAWWDGGANEQFF. DNA of the CDR3: TGTGCCTGGTGGGACGGGGGGGCCAATGAGCAGTTCTTC.

The CDR3 nucleotides read TGCAGCGTTGCAGGGACTAGCGGGGGGGCGCCCCAGGGGCAGTACTTC. It yields the protein CSVAGTSGGAPQGQYF. This chain links TRBV29-1 with TRBJ2-7; 16 bases are a match to TRBD2. CDR1 is SQVTM and CDR2 is ANQGSEA in the germline V gene. J gave up 9 bases and V 4 bases, and 12 bases lay outside the gene matches. The CDR3 totals 16 residues.